This TCR beta chain was observed in a study of T cell responses to AZD1222 COVID-19 vaccine. CDR1 and CDR2 from the germline V gene are SEHNR and FQNEAQ (reference sequence). The CDR3 runs to 13 residues. V shed 4 bases and J shed 8 bases, with 12 bases lying between them. Here immunoSEQ multiplex PCR was the method, and the copy in TCRdb shows in-frame clones only, minus some. This table holds about 160,000 clones, under 95% found once. V usage is TRBV7-9 and J usage is TRBJ2-1; possible D gene TRBD2, 5 bases. The source material was peripheral blood, sampled 28 days after the second AZD1222 dose. The sequence was obtained from an adult who received the AZD1222 COVID-19 vaccine. Written as DNA, the CDR3 is TGTGCCAGCAGCTCAACTAGTTATTATGAGCAGTTCTTC. Its protein is CASSSTSYYEQFF.